This TCR beta chain was observed in a study of blood T cell repertoires in COVID-19. Study background: Nucleic acid was either cDNA or gDNA, and it came from T cells, B-cell-depleted T cells, or PBMCs.

Profiled with immunoSEQ multiplex PCR; TCRdb holds only in-frame clones, not every one. This sample has 60,000 to 70,000 clones; over 80% occur once, and the top ten carry more than 40%. Trimming cost V 3 bases and J 1 base, with 16 bases left between them. CDR1 SGHNT and CDR2 YYREEE come from the germline V gene (reference sequence). The CDR3 covers 16 residues. This TCR came from a human donor in a cohort sampled during active COVID-19. The chain couples TRBV5-4 to TRBJ1-2, with D unclear. The specimen was peripheral blood. For the CDR3, the DNA is TGTGCCAGCAGCTCCCACCAGACCGGGTATAACTATGGCTACACCTTC. It is translated as CASSSHQTGYNYGYTF.